This T cell receptor (beta chain) was recorded in a study of blood T cell repertoires in COVID-19. Turning to the study itself: Samples of COVID-19 (acute and convalescent) were obtained from the United States, Italy and Spain. T cells, B-cell-depleted T cells, or PBMCs provided the cDNA or gDNA that served as material.

TCRdb's table, derived via immunoSEQ multiplex PCR, lists solely in-frame clones and lacks some. Of 300,000 or so clones in the sample, roughly 87% were seen once. CDR1 and CDR2 from the germline V gene are MNHEY and SVGEGT. Between the trimmed V and J ends, which lost 2 bases and 4 bases, there was a span of 5 bases. The CDR3 length is 12 residues. Sequenced: PBMCs or T cells enriched from blood (not recorded which). The receptor comes from a woman under 40 who had recovered from COVID-19. The chain carries TRBV6-2 or TRBV6-3 and TRBJ1-2; the D is unclear. The DNA for the CDR3 is TGTGCCAGCAGTTACGGAGTCTATGGCTACACCTTC. Its translation: CASSYGVYGYTF.